The clone carrying this T cell receptor beta chain appeared a single time. Its antigen remains unknown. The sample belongs to a study of T cell repertoires in ileal Crohn's disease. This CDR3 spans 14 amino acids. Germline V gene data show CDR1 as SQVTM and CDR2 as ANQGSEA. Between the trimmed V and J ends, which lost 6 bases and 2 bases, there was a span of 16 bases. Per sample, about 500 nanograms of biopsy DNA were TCRB immunosequenced. TCRdb keeps only in-frame clones here, not all; method: immunoSEQ multiplex PCR. This table has approximately 30,000 clones, just under 80% appearing once. Whole-study findings and limits: Compared with CD4 T cells, sorted CD8 cells carried more expanded clones.

The source is an adult with Crohn's disease. This chain links TRBV29-1 with TRBJ1-1; TRBD1 might be the D (5 bases). The sample was ileal tissue. CDR3: CSVVGSQGNTEAFF. CDR3 DNA sequence: TGCAGCGTAGTTGGGTCCCAGGGAAACACTGAAGCTTTCTTT.